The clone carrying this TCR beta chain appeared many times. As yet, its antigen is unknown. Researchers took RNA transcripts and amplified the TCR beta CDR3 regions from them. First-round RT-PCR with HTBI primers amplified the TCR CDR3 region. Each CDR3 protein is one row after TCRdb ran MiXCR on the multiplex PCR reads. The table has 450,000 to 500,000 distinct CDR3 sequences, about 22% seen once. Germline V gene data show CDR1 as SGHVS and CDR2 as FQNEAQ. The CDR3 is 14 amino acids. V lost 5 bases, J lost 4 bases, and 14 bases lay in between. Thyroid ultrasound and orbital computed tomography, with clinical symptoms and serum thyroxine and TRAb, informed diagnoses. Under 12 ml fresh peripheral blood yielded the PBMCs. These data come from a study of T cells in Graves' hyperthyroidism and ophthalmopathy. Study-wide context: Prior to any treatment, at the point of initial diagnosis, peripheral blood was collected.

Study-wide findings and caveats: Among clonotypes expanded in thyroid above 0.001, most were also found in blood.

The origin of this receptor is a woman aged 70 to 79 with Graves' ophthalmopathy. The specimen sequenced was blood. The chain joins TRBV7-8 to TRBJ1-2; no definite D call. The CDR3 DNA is TGTGCCAGCAGCGCCCTTTCGACGGGCTATGGCTACACCTTC. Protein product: CASSALSTGYGYTF.